These 10 T cell receptor beta chains were sequenced from one sample in a study of blood T cells in healthy people across ages. Then a second PCR, running about 7 to 11 cycles, was carried out with a sample-barcoded 5' primer and a J-beta primer mix. TCRdb independently ran MiXCR on the 5' RACE reads; one entry per CDR3 protein. The sample lists about 970,000 distinct CDR3 sequences; just over 50% were seen once. The sample taken for sequencing was blood. Source of these receptors: an older woman in good health.

This chain's CDR3 is CASSQLSGTEAFF. As DNA, the CDR3 is TGCGCCAGCAGCCAATTGTCGGGCACTGAAGCTTTCTTT. The chain employs TRBV4-3 and TRBJ1-1; D not resolved. From germline, CDR1 is LGHNA and CDR2 YSLEER. The ends were cut back, 2 bases at V and 4 bases at J, with 8 bases in the middle. The CDR3 is 13 amino acids.

In this sample, this clonotype turned up once. The chain links TRBV2 to TRBJ2-1; D not resolved. Per germline, CDR1 SNHLY and CDR2 FYNNEI. V was pared by 8 bases and J by 1 base, with 9 bases between. This CDR3 region has 13 residues. The CDR3 DNA reads TGTGCCAGCGGGGAAGAATCCTACAATGAGCAGTTCTTC. It translates to CASGEESYNEQFF.

The chain recombines TRBV9 with TRBJ2-7; no clear D gene. The J call may be mistaken, given a closer DNA end match to TRBJ2-5. Germline V gives CDR1 SGDLS, CDR2 YYNGEE. The CDR3 covers 16 residues. The CDR3 spells CASSVGAWGYKETQYF. The CDR3 nucleotides are TGTGCCAGCAGCGTAGGGGCTTGGGGATATAAAGAGACCCAGTACTTC.

The chain uses TRBV5-1 and TRBJ1-1; D is unclear. CDR3 length: 15 residues. The V end lost 0 bases, the J end lost 2 bases, and 11 bases lay between the germline ends. CDR1 is SGHRS, CDR2 YFSETQ, per germline. DNA of the CDR3: TGCGCCAGCAGCTTGGCCGGTAACAGAAACACTGAAGCTTTCTTT. Translation: CASSLAGNRNTEAFF.

The table lists this clonotype with a few counts. The chain joins TRBV4-1 to TRBJ1-2; D gene uncertain. The CDR3 extends over 15 amino acids. CDR1 and CDR2 (germline): MGHRA, YSYEKL. V shed 1 base and J shed 6 bases, with 15 bases lying between them. The CDR3 is CASSQAPGREDGYTF. The CDR3 region has the DNA TGCGCCAGCAGCCAAGCTCCAGGAAGGGAGGATGGCTACACCTTC.

The rearrangement joins TRBV4-3 to TRBJ2-3; D is possibly TRBD2 (6 bases). V shed 0 bases and J shed 5 bases, with 12 bases lying between them. This CDR3 has 15 amino acids. Germline V gene sequence: CDR1 LGHNA, CDR2 YSLEER. For the CDR3, the DNA is TGCGCCAGCAGCCAAGATCGTCTAGCGATAGATACGCAGTATTTT. This encodes CASSQDRLAIDTQYF.

This chain joins TRBV20-1 and TRBJ1-5; no reliable D call. CDR3 size: 14 residues. Per germline, CDR1 DFQATT and CDR2 SNEGSKA (reference sequence). Trimming took 4 bases from V and 3 from J, leaving 13 bases between them. The CDR3 nucleotides are TGCAGTGCTAAGTCAGGTAGAAACAATCAGCCCCAGCATTTT. This gives the protein CSAKSGRNNQPQHF.

The chain joins TRBV5-6 to TRBJ2-1; 9 bases are a match to TRBD2. In germline, CDR1 is SGHDT, CDR2 YYEEEE. This CDR3 contains 15 residues. V dropped 6 bases and J dropped 6; count of bases not matched to a gene: 10. CDR3 amino acids: CASTRFSGRGNEQFF. CDR3 bases: TGTGCCAGCACCAGATTTAGCGGGAGAGGCAATGAGCAGTTCTTC.

The rearrangement joins TRBV4-1 to TRBJ2-7, with 7 bases aligning to TRBD2. J gave up 0 bases and V 5 bases, and 4 bases lay outside the gene matches. Germline V CDR1 and CDR2: MGHRA, YSYEKL. This CDR3 has 14 residues. The CDR3 DNA is TGCGCCAGCAGCGGACTAGTCAGCTCCTACGAGCAGTACTTC. This encodes CASSGLVSSYEQYF.

In DNA form, the CDR3 reads TGCGCCAGCAGCCAAGATCTGGGGATATATGGCTACACCTTC. It is translated as CASSQDLGIYGYTF. The chain has TRBV4-3 and TRBJ1-2, with no clear D. The V gene lost 0 bases and the J gene lost 5 bases, with 10 bases spanning the gap. The CDR3 is 14 amino acids. Germline V gene data show CDR1 as LGHNA and CDR2 as YSLEER.